The rows below give T cell receptor beta chains drawn from one sample of a study of blood T cell repertoires in COVID-19. Assay used: immunoSEQ multiplex PCR; TCRdb lists only in-frame clones, some missing. The sample lists under 60,000 clones; approximately 89% were seen once. Sequenced sample: peripheral blood. The receptors here all came from a woman aged 80 or over with acute or convalescent COVID-19. Both conserved end residues are part of each CDR3. Each record gives: CDR3 DNA, CDR3 protein, clone size, J gene, D gene, V gene. The D gene is left open where the match is weak. The listing skips clone size in some rows; elsewhere it reads once, few, many or a size class.

cdr3_nt: TGTGCCATCAGTGAGGTGGGAGCGGGGAGTTTGGAGACCCAGTACTTC; cdr3_aa: CAISEVGAGSLETQYF; clone_size: -; j_call: TRBJ2-5; d_call: TRBD2; v_call: TRBV10-3
cdr3_nt: TGCGCCAGCAGTACAGGGTATCGGACAGATACGCAGTATTTT; cdr3_aa: CASSTGYRTDTQYF; clone_size: -; j_call: TRBJ2-3; d_call: -; v_call: TRBV5-1
cdr3_nt: TGTGCCAGCAGCTCCCCCGACAGGTTCTATGGCTACACCTTC; cdr3_aa: CASSSPDRFYGYTF; clone_size: -; j_call: TRBJ1-2; d_call: -; v_call: TRBV5-8
cdr3_nt: TGTGCCAGCAGCCCAAATAATGCGCAGGGCCTTAACTATGGCTACACCTTC; cdr3_aa: CASSPNNAQGLNYGYTF; clone_size: -; j_call: TRBJ1-2; d_call: -; v_call: TRBV7-9
cdr3_nt: TGTGCCAGCATCGGGGACAGCTATGGCTACACCTTC; cdr3_aa: CASIGDSYGYTF; clone_size: -; j_call: TRBJ1-2; d_call: TRBD1; v_call: TRBV6-5
cdr3_nt: TGCGCCAGCAGCTTAACAGGGGGCATCGGGGAGCTGTTTTTT; cdr3_aa: CASSLTGGIGELFF; clone_size: -; j_call: TRBJ2-2; d_call: TRBD1; v_call: TRBV4-1
cdr3_nt: TGTGCCAGCAGGCCGGGACTAGAATACAATGAGCAGTTCTTC; cdr3_aa: CASRPGLEYNEQFF; clone_size: -; j_call: TRBJ2-1; d_call: TRBD2; v_call: TRBV6-6
cdr3_nt: TGCGCCAGCAGCTGGGACAGGGCGAGCTCTGGGGCCAACGTCCTGACTTTC; cdr3_aa: CASSWDRASSGANVLTF; clone_size: once; j_call: TRBJ2-6; d_call: TRBD1; v_call: TRBV5-1
cdr3_nt: TGCGCCAGCAGGGGGGCCTATGGCTACACCTTC; cdr3_aa: CASRGAYGYTF; clone_size: -; j_call: TRBJ1-2; d_call: -; v_call: TRBV5-1
cdr3_nt: TGTGCCAGTAATACCCGCGGGTCTAGCACAGATACGCAGTATTTT; cdr3_aa: CASNTRGSSTDTQYF; clone_size: -; j_call: TRBJ2-3; d_call: -; v_call: TRBV19
cdr3_nt: TGCGCCAGCAGCTTGCTTGGGGTCCCAGGGGAAGCTTTCTTT; cdr3_aa: CASSLLGVPGEAFF; clone_size: -; j_call: TRBJ1-1; d_call: -; v_call: TRBV5-1
cdr3_nt: TGTGCCAGCAGTGAATCGGGGAGTCAGCCCCAGCATTTT; cdr3_aa: CASSESGSQPQHF; clone_size: -; j_call: TRBJ1-5; d_call: -; v_call: TRBV2
cdr3_nt: TGTGCCAGCAGCTCCAGACAGGGGGCAGGTGAAGCTTTCTTT; cdr3_aa: CASSSRQGAGEAFF; clone_size: -; j_call: TRBJ1-1; d_call: TRBD1; v_call: TRBV7-2
cdr3_nt: TGCGCCAGCAGTCTTGCGGGGGGGGCGAACAATGAGCAGTTCTTC; cdr3_aa: CASSLAGGANNEQFF; clone_size: -; j_call: TRBJ2-1; d_call: TRBD2; v_call: TRBV5-1
cdr3_nt: TGTGCCAGCAGTTCAGGCACAGATACGCAGTATTTT; cdr3_aa: CASSSGTDTQYF; clone_size: -; j_call: TRBJ2-3; d_call: -; v_call: TRBV28
cdr3_nt: TGCGCCAGCAGTGAGAGTGGCGGGGCTGGGGAGACCCAGTACTTC; cdr3_aa: CASSESGGAGETQYF; clone_size: -; j_call: TRBJ2-5; d_call: -; v_call: TRBV10-1
cdr3_nt: TGTGCCAGCAGTTACTCTAGGACATTAAGGGGTGATGAGCAGTTCTTC; cdr3_aa: CASSYSRTLRGDEQFF; clone_size: -; j_call: TRBJ2-1; d_call: -; v_call: TRBV6-6
cdr3_nt: TGTGCCAGCAGCGCCAGGGACAGGGATAATGAAAAACTGTTTTTT; cdr3_aa: CASSARDRDNEKLFF; clone_size: -; j_call: TRBJ1-4; d_call: TRBD1; v_call: TRBV7-4
cdr3_nt: TGTGCCAGCAGCTTAGTGGCCCTAGCGGGGGGGCCAACCGGGGAGCTGTTTTTT; cdr3_aa: CASSLVALAGGPTGELFF; clone_size: -; j_call: TRBJ2-2; d_call: TRBD2; v_call: TRBV7-9
cdr3_nt: TGTGCCAGCAGTCCAGGGATATGGCTCTCTGGGGCCAACGTCCTGACTTTC; cdr3_aa: CASSPGIWLSGANVLTF; clone_size: -; j_call: TRBJ2-6; d_call: -; v_call: TRBV6-6
cdr3_nt: TGTGCCAGTAGTCCTTGGGGGGAATCTTCCTACAATGAGCAGTTCTTC; cdr3_aa: CASSPWGESSYNEQFF; clone_size: -; j_call: TRBJ2-1; d_call: -; v_call: TRBV19
cdr3_nt: TGTGCCAGCAGCCAAGCCGACAGGGCCTACAATGAGCAGTTCTTC; cdr3_aa: CASSQADRAYNEQFF; clone_size: -; j_call: TRBJ2-1; d_call: TRBD1; v_call: TRBV4-2
cdr3_nt: TGCAGTGCCAGTAGAGGGGGTCTGAACACTGAAGCTTTCTTT; cdr3_aa: CSASRGGLNTEAFF; clone_size: -; j_call: TRBJ1-1; d_call: -; v_call: TRBV20-1
cdr3_nt: TGTGCCAGCAACATTGCAGGGGACCAAGAGACCCAGTACTTC; cdr3_aa: CASNIAGDQETQYF; clone_size: once; j_call: TRBJ2-5; d_call: -; v_call: TRBV5-6
cdr3_nt: TGTGCCAGCAGTGAAGGAGGTTGGGCCGGGGAGCTGTTTTTT; cdr3_aa: CASSEGGWAGELFF; clone_size: -; j_call: TRBJ2-2; d_call: -; v_call: TRBV6-1
cdr3_nt: TGTGCCAGTAGTATCTCGAGCGGGGGGGCCGACAATGAGCAGTTCTTC; cdr3_aa: CASSISSGGADNEQFF; clone_size: -; j_call: TRBJ2-1; d_call: TRBD2; v_call: TRBV19
cdr3_nt: TGTGCCAGCACCCTGGGGGCCGGGACCTACGAGCAGTACTTC; cdr3_aa: CASTLGAGTYEQYF; clone_size: few; j_call: TRBJ2-7; d_call: -; v_call: TRBV13
cdr3_nt: TGTGCCAGTAGTATGCGCGTGGGCACCTCTGATCAGCCCCAGCATTTT; cdr3_aa: CASSMRVGTSDQPQHF; clone_size: -; j_call: TRBJ1-5; d_call: -; v_call: TRBV19
cdr3_nt: TGTGCCAGCAGCCCTCAGGTATCCAACTCACCCCTCCACTTT; cdr3_aa: CASSPQVSNSPLHF; clone_size: -; j_call: TRBJ1-6; d_call: -; v_call: TRBV16
cdr3_nt: TGTGCCATCGGTAGAGGGTACACTGAAGCTTTCTTT; cdr3_aa: CAIGRGYTEAFF; clone_size: -; j_call: TRBJ1-1; d_call: -; v_call: TRBV28
cdr3_nt: TGCGCCAGCAAGGGGGGGCCGGAGGCGAACACCGGGGAGCTGTTTTTT; cdr3_aa: CASKGGPEANTGELFF; clone_size: few; j_call: TRBJ2-2; d_call: -; v_call: TRBV5-1
cdr3_nt: TGCGCCAGCAGCGATGTGGGACAGGGCGGAGAGACCCAGTACTTC; cdr3_aa: CASSDVGQGGETQYF; clone_size: -; j_call: TRBJ2-5; d_call: TRBD1; v_call: TRBV5-1
cdr3_nt: TGTGCCAGCAGCTCCTCCGGGGAGTGGGAGACCCAGTACTTC; cdr3_aa: CASSSSGEWETQYF; clone_size: -; j_call: TRBJ2-5; d_call: -; v_call: TRBV5-4
cdr3_nt: TGTGCCAGCTCCCAAGGGGGAGGGGTTGTTGATACGCAGTATTTT; cdr3_aa: CASSQGGGVVDTQYF; clone_size: -; j_call: TRBJ2-3; d_call: -; v_call: TRBV25-1
cdr3_nt: TGTGCCAGCAGCTTAGCCTTGCGCGGACAGGGATCAGTCGAGCAGTACTTC; cdr3_aa: CASSLALRGQGSVEQYF; clone_size: -; j_call: TRBJ2-7; d_call: TRBD1; v_call: TRBV13
cdr3_nt: TGCGCCAGCACCAAAAACAGGGAGAACACTGAAGCTTTCTTT; cdr3_aa: CASTKNRENTEAFF; clone_size: -; j_call: TRBJ1-1; d_call: -; v_call: TRBV10-2
cdr3_nt: TGTGCCAGCAGCTCAAGGACAGGGTGGACTGAAGCTTTCTTT; cdr3_aa: CASSSRTGWTEAFF; clone_size: -; j_call: TRBJ1-1; d_call: TRBD1; v_call: TRBV11-2
cdr3_nt: TGTGCCAGCAGCGAGACTAGCGGGGAGTACAATGAGCAGTTCTTC; cdr3_aa: CASSETSGEYNEQFF; clone_size: -; j_call: TRBJ2-1; d_call: TRBD2; v_call: TRBV7-9
cdr3_nt: TGTGCCAGCAGCTTGGAACAGGGAAGAGGACAGCCCCAGCATTTT; cdr3_aa: CASSLEQGRGQPQHF; clone_size: -; j_call: TRBJ1-5; d_call: -; v_call: TRBV5-5
cdr3_nt: TGTGCCACCAGTGACAGGGGGGTAGATACGCAGTATTTT; cdr3_aa: CATSDRGVDTQYF; clone_size: -; j_call: TRBJ2-3; d_call: -; v_call: TRBV24-1
cdr3_nt: TGTGCCAGCAGCCCGACAGGGGGCACAGATACGCAGTATTTT; cdr3_aa: CASSPTGGTDTQYF; clone_size: few; j_call: TRBJ2-3; d_call: TRBD1; v_call: TRBV28
cdr3_nt: TGTGCCAGCAGCCCAGGGGGGACAGTTGCTTTCTTT; cdr3_aa: CASSPGGTVAFF; clone_size: -; j_call: TRBJ1-1; d_call: TRBD1; v_call: TRBV11-2
cdr3_nt: TGTGCCATCAGTGACCGCCGATCAGACGGGCAAGAGACCCAGTACTTC; cdr3_aa: CAISDRRSDGQETQYF; clone_size: -; j_call: TRBJ2-5; d_call: -; v_call: TRBV10-3
cdr3_nt: TGTGCCAGCAGCGGACTAGCGGGGGGGCACGGTGAGCAGTTCTTC; cdr3_aa: CASSGLAGGHGEQFF; clone_size: -; j_call: TRBJ2-1; d_call: TRBD2; v_call: TRBV7-2
cdr3_nt: TGTGCCAGCAGTTTAGTTCAGGGCTTAGCTTTCTTT; cdr3_aa: CASSLVQGLAFF; clone_size: -; j_call: TRBJ1-1; d_call: -; v_call: TRBV12-3/TRBV12-4
cdr3_nt: TGTGCCAGCATGGGACAGAACAATTCACCCCTCCACTTT; cdr3_aa: CASMGQNNSPLHF; clone_size: -; j_call: TRBJ1-6; d_call: TRBD1; v_call: TRBV7-9
cdr3_nt: TGTGCTAGTGGGGACTCCTTGGGGGAGACCCAGTACTTC; cdr3_aa: CASGDSLGETQYF; clone_size: -; j_call: TRBJ2-5; d_call: -; v_call: TRBV12-5
cdr3_nt: TGTGCCAGCAGTTTAGGGCAGGTGAAGGCCCCTTATCAGCCCCAGCATTTT; cdr3_aa: CASSLGQVKAPYQPQHF; clone_size: -; j_call: TRBJ1-5; d_call: -; v_call: TRBV28
cdr3_nt: TGTGCCAGCAGCCCGGGACTAGCGGGGGGGCATGGTGAGCAGTTCTTC; cdr3_aa: CASSPGLAGGHGEQFF; clone_size: -; j_call: TRBJ2-1; d_call: TRBD2; v_call: TRBV7-2
cdr3_nt: TGTGCCAGCAGCTGGGACACAGGGCAGGCCGCCACTGAAGCTTTCTTT; cdr3_aa: CASSWDTGQAATEAFF; clone_size: once; j_call: TRBJ1-1; d_call: -; v_call: TRBV13
cdr3_nt: TGTGCCAGCAGCCCTATAGAGACCCAGTACTTC; cdr3_aa: CASSPIETQYF; clone_size: once; j_call: TRBJ2-5; d_call: -; v_call: TRBV2
cdr3_nt: TGCAGTGCGTGGGGGGGGACTGAAGCTTTCTTT; cdr3_aa: CSAWGGTEAFF; clone_size: -; j_call: TRBJ1-1; d_call: -; v_call: TRBV20-1
cdr3_nt: TGTGCCAGCAGCCTGACTAGCGGGTCCCCCCAAGAGACCCAGTACTTC; cdr3_aa: CASSLTSGSPQETQYF; clone_size: -; j_call: TRBJ2-5; d_call: TRBD2; v_call: TRBV4-2
cdr3_nt: TGCGCCAGCAGCTCCCTCGAGGGTAGCGGGGTGAATGAGCAGTTCTTC; cdr3_aa: CASSSLEGSGVNEQFF; clone_size: -; j_call: TRBJ2-1; d_call: TRBD2; v_call: TRBV5-1
cdr3_nt: TGCGCCAGCAGCCAGGGGACAGCGGGAGCCAAAAACATTCAGTACTTC; cdr3_aa: CASSQGTAGAKNIQYF; clone_size: -; j_call: TRBJ2-4; d_call: -; v_call: TRBV5-1
cdr3_nt: TGTGCCACCAGCAGAGGGGGACAGGCGTTCTCTGGAAACACCATATATTTT; cdr3_aa: CATSRGGQAFSGNTIYF; clone_size: -; j_call: TRBJ1-3; d_call: TRBD1; v_call: TRBV15
cdr3_nt: TGCGCCAGCAGCCTTTCGGCTAATGAAAAACTGTTTTTT; cdr3_aa: CASSLSANEKLFF; clone_size: -; j_call: TRBJ1-4; d_call: -; v_call: TRBV5-1
cdr3_nt: TGTGCCAGCAGCTTAGGGATGACTAGCCCTCAAGAGACCCAGTACTTC; cdr3_aa: CASSLGMTSPQETQYF; clone_size: -; j_call: TRBJ2-5; d_call: TRBD2; v_call: TRBV11-2